Following are 9 T cell receptor beta chains from one sample sequenced in a study of blood T cell repertoires in COVID-19. The data were produced by immunoSEQ multiplex PCR, yet TCRdb's version contains in-frame clones alone and is incomplete. The sample has around 72,000 clones, 75% to 90% seen once. Sequenced sample: peripheral blood. Every receptor here comes from an elderly woman with acute or convalescent COVID-19.

The chain recombines TRBV12-3 or TRBV12-4 with TRBJ1-2; D gene ambiguous. V dropped 6 bases and J dropped 6 bases, with 14 bases sitting between them. The CDR3 length is 13 residues. The CDR3 sequence: CASRPIRPDGYTF. In nucleotides, the CDR3 is TGTGCCAGCAGACCCATCCGCCCAGATGGCTACACCTTC.

The J gene is TRBJ1-5, the V gene TRBV7-2; D remains ambiguous. CDR1 is SGHTA, CDR2 FQGNSA, per germline. The length of the CDR3 is 12 residues. Between the trimmed V and J ends, which lost 2 bases and 7 bases, there was a span of 6 bases. The DNA for the CDR3 is TGTGCCAGCAGCTTATTGCGGCAGCCCCAGCATTTT. Translating it yields CASSLLRQPQHF.

The V call is TRBV3-1 (or the pseudogene TRBV3-2), the J call TRBJ2-1; 8 nucleotides match TRBD2. J gave up 7 bases and V 5 bases, and 4 bases lay outside the gene matches. The CDR3 spans 13 residues. Germline loops: CDR1 LGHDT, CDR2 YNNKEL (reference sequence). The CDR3 loop is CASSFRGGNEQFF. The DNA of the CDR3 is TGTGCCAGCAGCTTCCGGGGGGGGAATGAGCAGTTCTTC.

The J gene is TRBJ1-4, the V gene TRBV7-9; D is unresolved. V lost 4 bases and J 5 bases, leaving 20 bases between the germline ends. Looked up from germline, CDR1 is SEHNR and CDR2 is FQNEAQ (reference sequence). The CDR3 loop spans 17 amino acids. The CDR3 bases are TGTGCCAGCAGCTCCCGTCTATCAGGAGGGAGAAATGAAAAACTGTTTTTT. This sequence encodes CASSSRLSGGRNEKLFF.

The chain joins TRBV5-1 to TRBJ2-7; D uncertain. V lost 5 bases to trimming and J lost 0 bases, with 12 bases between them. Germline CDR1 SGHRS, CDR2 YFSETQ. The CDR3 extends over 14 amino acids. CDR3 DNA: TGCGCCAGCAGACCGCCCGAGAGCTCCTACGAGCAGTACTTC. This gives the protein CASRPPESSYEQYF.

The rearrangement uses TRBV18 and TRBJ1-2; D remains ambiguous. This CDR3 is 13 amino acids long. Germline CDR1 reads KGHSH; CDR2 reads LQKENI. Between the trimmed V and J ends, which lost 3 bases and 4 bases, there was a span of 9 bases. The CDR3, as DNA: TGTGCCAGCTCACCGGGCAGCCTCTATGGCTACACCTTC. Protein: CASSPGSLYGYTF.

There are a few counts of this clone. Here the CDR3 reads CASSFSPSYRDNSPLHF. As DNA, the CDR3 is TGCGCCAGCAGCTTCTCCCCTAGTTACAGGGATAATTCACCCCTCCACTTT. This sequence joins TRBV5-1 and TRBJ1-6; D is possibly TRBD1 (6 bases). Germline assignment: CDR1 SGHRS and CDR2 YFSETQ. This CDR3 is built from 17 residues. The germline V and J ends were trimmed by 2 bases and 5 bases, with 17 bases remaining between them.

The rearrangement uses TRBV14 and TRBJ1-2; tentative D call: TRBD1 (6 bases). CDR3 size: 16 residues. Trimming left V 4 bases short and J 7 bases short, with 22 bases between. Germline lookup yields CDR1 SGHDN and CDR2 FVKESK. CDR3 bases: TGTGCCAGCAGCCCCCTCACGGGGGGGGGCGAGGGTGGCTACACCTTC. It codes for CASSPLTGGGEGGYTF.

The chain has TRBV19 and TRBJ1-5, with D possibly being TRBD1 (6 bases). Trimming took 1 base from V and 9 from J, leaving 19 bases between them. Germline V gene data show CDR1 as LNHDA and CDR2 as SQIVND (reference sequence). This CDR3 is built from 16 residues. The CDR3 is CASSIVGGARVPPQHF. For the CDR3, the DNA is TGTGCCAGTAGTATAGTGGGGGGGGCGCGGGTACCGCCCCAGCATTTT.